This TCR beta chain was retrieved from a study of T cell repertoires in cytomegalovirus infection. Background on the study: Peptides in the study included HLA-C-restricted and HLA-B-restricted CMV epitopes.

Looked up from germline, CDR1 is SEHNR and CDR2 is FQNEAQ (reference sequence). V lost 10 bases, J lost 8 bases, and 13 bases stayed unmatched. The CDR3 spans 13 residues. This clonotype was seen at least ten times. Its antigen is not identified. MiXCR, applied by TCRdb to the reads, yields one record per CDR3 protein. This sample has roughly 80,000 distinct CDR3 sequences, with 24% found just once. The sequence was obtained from a human donor in good health (CMV status not recorded). Some clones in this sample may be carry-over from other donors' samples. The chain links TRBV7-9 to TRBJ2-7; TRBD2 matches 8 bases. This sample comprised CD8+ T cells from cultured PBMCs, obtained from culture after CMV antigen stimulation. CDR3: CATQLAADPKQYF. The DNA of the CDR3 is TGTGCCACCCAACTAGCGGCCGATCCTAAGCAGTACTTC.